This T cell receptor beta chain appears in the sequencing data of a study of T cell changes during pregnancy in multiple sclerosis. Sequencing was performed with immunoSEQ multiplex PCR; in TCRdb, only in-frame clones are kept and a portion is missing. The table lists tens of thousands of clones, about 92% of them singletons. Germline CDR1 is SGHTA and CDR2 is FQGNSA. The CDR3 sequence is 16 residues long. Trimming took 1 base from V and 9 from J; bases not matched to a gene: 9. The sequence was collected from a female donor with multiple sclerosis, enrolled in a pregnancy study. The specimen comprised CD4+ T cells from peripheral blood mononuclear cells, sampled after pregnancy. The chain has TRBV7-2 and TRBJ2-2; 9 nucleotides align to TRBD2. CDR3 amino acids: CASSLGRGGSPRELFF. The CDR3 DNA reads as TGTGCCAGCAGCTTAGGGCGGGGGGGGTCACCCCGGGAGCTGTTTTTT. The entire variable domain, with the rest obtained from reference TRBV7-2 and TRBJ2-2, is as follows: GAGVSQSPSNKVTEKGKDVELRCDPISGHTALYWYRQSLGQGLEFLIYFQGNSAPDKSGLPSDRFSAERTGGSVSTLTIQRTQQEDSAVYLCASSLGRGGSPRELFFGEGSRLTVL.